Listed below are T cell receptor beta chains from one sample, sequenced in a study of cytomegalovirus exposure and HLA in healthy donors. Assay used: immunoSEQ multiplex PCR; TCRdb lists only in-frame clones, some missing. The table shows approximately 170,000 clones, with over 80% occurring only once. Sequenced material: PBMCs. Receptor source: a male donor in good health and CMV-seronegative. CDR3s include the opening cysteine and the closing phenylalanine or tryptophan. A D gene is named only where the DNA matches it firmly. A clone size is listed for some rows: how often the clone was seen (once, few, many), or a class if it is expanded.

size: -; D: TRBD1; J: TRBJ2-1; V: TRBV5-1; DNA: TGCGCCAGCAGCTCAAACAGGGGGGAGTCCTACAATGAGCAGTTCTTC; CDR3: CASSSNRGESYNEQFF
size: -; D: TRBD2; J: TRBJ2-5; V: TRBV5-1; DNA: TGCGCCAGCAGCCCTGGGCGGCGGGGGTCCCAAGAGACCCAGTACTTC; CDR3: CASSPGRRGSQETQYF
size: -; D: TRBD1; J: TRBJ2-2; V: TRBV9; DNA: TGTGCCAGCAGCGTAGCTGGACAGGGGGCAGCGACCGGGGAGCTGTTTTTT; CDR3: CASSVAGQGAATGELFF
size: -; D: TRBD2; J: TRBJ2-1; V: TRBV5-1; DNA: TGCGCCAGCAGCTTGCGGGGGGGGCCCTACAATGAGCAGTTCTTC; CDR3: CASSLRGGPYNEQFF
size: -; D: TRBD1; J: TRBJ1-2; V: TRBV10-3; DNA: TGTGCCAAATGGACAGGTCATGGCTACACCTTC; CDR3: CAKWTGHGYTF
size: -; D: -; J: TRBJ1-1; V: TRBV6-5; DNA: TGTGCCAGCAATTACCGTTCGGAGCTATACACTGAAGCTTTCTTT; CDR3: CASNYRSELYTEAFF
size: -; D: -; J: TRBJ1-1; V: TRBV6-6; DNA: TGTGCCAGCACCGAAACTTCTGAAGCTTTCTTT; CDR3: CASTETSEAFF
size: -; D: TRBD2; J: TRBJ2-2; V: TRBV10-2; DNA: TGCGCCAGCAGTGAGTCTAGCGGGGAGAACACCGGGGAGCTGTTTTTT; CDR3: CASSESSGENTGELFF
size: -; D: TRBD1; J: TRBJ2-3; V: TRBV11-2; DNA: TGTGCCAGCAGCCCCGCCGACAGGGGGGTGGCAGATACGCAGTATTTT; CDR3: CASSPADRGVADTQYF
size: -; D: -; J: TRBJ2-2; V: TRBV2; DNA: TGTGCCAGCACCCCAATGACAGGCGGGGAGCTGTTTTTT; CDR3: CASTPMTGGELFF
size: -; D: TRBD1; J: TRBJ2-2; V: TRBV7-9; DNA: TGTGCCAGCAGTTGGAGACAGGGGAACACCGGGGAGCTGTTTTTT; CDR3: CASSWRQGNTGELFF
size: -; D: -; J: TRBJ1-2; V: TRBV30; DNA: TGTGCCTGGAGTGGATGGGGGGATGGCTACACCTTC; CDR3: CAWSGWGDGYTF
size: -; D: TRBD2; J: TRBJ2-3; V: TRBV19; DNA: TGTGCCAGTAGTACAACTAGCGGGAGCACAGATACGCAGTATTTT; CDR3: CASSTTSGSTDTQYF
size: few; D: -; J: TRBJ2-2; V: TRBV9; DNA: TGTGCCAGCAGCGGCTTAGGGGGATCCACCGGGGAGCTGTTTTTT; CDR3: CASSGLGGSTGELFF
size: -; D: TRBD1; J: TRBJ2-1; V: TRBV4-3; DNA: TGCGCCAGCAGCCAAGTCTCCGGGACAGGGGGCTCTCATGACAATGAGCAGTTCTTC; CDR3: CASSQVSGTGGSHDNEQFF
size: -; D: TRBD1; J: TRBJ1-6; V: TRBV10-3; DNA: TGTGCCATCAGTGAGGGACAGGGACAGACTCCTCATAATTCACCCCTCCACTTT; CDR3: CAISEGQGQTPHNSPLHF
size: -; D: -; J: TRBJ2-7; V: TRBV4-1; DNA: TGCGCCAGCAGCAACGAGGGTAGCTCCTACGAGCAGTACTTC; CDR3: CASSNEGSSYEQYF
size: -; D: TRBD2; J: TRBJ2-2; V: TRBV5-1; DNA: TGCGCCAGCAGATGGGGAGGGGAAACGAGCACCGGGGAGCTGTTTTTT; CDR3: CASRWGGETSTGELFF
size: -; D: -; J: TRBJ1-1; V: TRBV6-5; DNA: TGTGCCAGCAGTTACTCGATTCCGGTGAACACTGAAGCTTTCTTT; CDR3: CASSYSIPVNTEAFF
size: -; D: TRBD2; J: TRBJ2-3; V: TRBV4-2; DNA: TGTGCCAGCAGCCGGCCCGGAGCGGGGGGGACAGATACGCAGTATTTT; CDR3: CASSRPGAGGTDTQYF
size: -; D: TRBD1; J: TRBJ2-7; V: TRBV6-1; DNA: TGTGCCAGCAGTGATTGGGACAGGGACTACGAGCAGTACTTC; CDR3: CASSDWDRDYEQYF
size: few; D: TRBD2; J: TRBJ2-5; V: TRBV4-1; DNA: TGCGCCAGCAGCACCCATGGACTAGCGGGAAAAGAGACCCAGTACTTC; CDR3: CASSTHGLAGKETQYF
size: -; D: -; J: TRBJ1-3; V: TRBV7-8; DNA: TGTGCCAGCAGCCCAGGGGCCAGCTGGAACACCATATATTTT; CDR3: CASSPGASWNTIYF
size: -; D: -; J: TRBJ2-1; V: TRBV7-9; DNA: TGTGCCAGCAGCCCACTAGGTTGGGGCGGGACGTCCTACAATGAGCAGTTCTTC; CDR3: CASSPLGWGGTSYNEQFF
size: -; D: -; J: TRBJ2-5; V: TRBV5-4; DNA: TGTGCCAGCAGCTCTGACCCGGGACCTCAATCGGGGGAGCAGTACTTC; CDR3: CASSSDPGPQSGEQYF
size: -; D: -; J: TRBJ2-3; V: TRBV27; DNA: TGTGCCAGCAGTCGGTTTCCCAGGGGATACACAGATACGCAGTATTTT; CDR3: CASSRFPRGYTDTQYF
size: -; D: -; J: TRBJ1-5; V: TRBV15; DNA: TGTGCCACCAGCAGAGATAGGACAGTAAGCAATCAGCCCCAGCATTTT; CDR3: CATSRDRTVSNQPQHF
size: -; D: -; J: TRBJ2-1; V: TRBV4-1; DNA: TGCGCCAGCAGCCAAGATCTTAGGACACAAGGTGAGCAGTTCTTC; CDR3: CASSQDLRTQGEQFF
size: -; D: TRBD2; J: TRBJ2-5; V: TRBV11-1; DNA: TGTGCCAGCAGCTTACCCCGGGTGATCAGCGGGGGGGACCAAGAGACCCAGTACTTC; CDR3: CASSLPRVISGGDQETQYF
size: -; D: TRBD1; J: TRBJ1-3; V: TRBV5-1; DNA: TGCGCCAGCAGCTTGGGGACAGGGGGAAACACCATATATTTT; CDR3: CASSLGTGGNTIYF
size: -; D: -; J: TRBJ1-1; V: TRBV5-1; DNA: TGCGCCAGCAGCGTAAGACAGAGAAACACTGAAGCTTTCTTT; CDR3: CASSVRQRNTEAFF